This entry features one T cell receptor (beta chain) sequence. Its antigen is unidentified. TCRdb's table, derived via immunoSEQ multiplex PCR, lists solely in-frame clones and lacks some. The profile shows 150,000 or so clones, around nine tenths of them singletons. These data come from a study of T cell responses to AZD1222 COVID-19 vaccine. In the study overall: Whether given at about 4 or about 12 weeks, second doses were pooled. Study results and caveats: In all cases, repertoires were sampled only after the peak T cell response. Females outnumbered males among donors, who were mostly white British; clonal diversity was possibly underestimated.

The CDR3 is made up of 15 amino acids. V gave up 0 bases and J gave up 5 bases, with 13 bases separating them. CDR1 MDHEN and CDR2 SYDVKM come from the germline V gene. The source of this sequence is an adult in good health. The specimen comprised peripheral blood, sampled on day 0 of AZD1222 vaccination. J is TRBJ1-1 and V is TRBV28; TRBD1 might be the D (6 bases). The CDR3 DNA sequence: TGTGCCAGCAGTTTATGGGGGGCGGAGGGGACTGAAGCTTTCTTT. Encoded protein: CASSLWGAEGTEAFF.